The rows below give T cell receptor beta chains drawn from one sample of a study of blood T cells in healthy people across ages. TCRdb reprocessed the 5' RACE reads via MiXCR and lists one record per CDR3 protein. This sample has approximately 800,000 distinct CDR3 sequences; about 47% occur once, and the top ten carry 15% to 20%. Input material: blood. The receptors were sampled from an elderly man in good health. The CDR3 runs from the conserved cysteine through the conserved F or W. The D gene is left open where the match is weak. Clone size is not always given. Where it is, it says once, few, many or a class for expanded clones.

TRBD2 - TRBJ2-3 TRBV3-1 CASSPSLPQAGGDTQYF TGTGCCAGCAGCCCTAGTCTCCCGCAGGCGGGGGGGGATACGCAGTATTTT
TRBD2 many TRBJ2-3 TRBV29-1 CSVELAGDPDTQYF TGCAGCGTTGAATTAGCGGGAGACCCAGATACGCAGTATTTT
TRBD1 few TRBJ1-6 TRBV20-1 CSAVGQGNSPLHF TGCAGTGCTGTTGGACAGGGGAATTCACCCCTCCACTTT
- - TRBJ2-1 TRBV11-2 CASSLGRQGGYNEQFF TGTGCCAGCAGCTTAGGAAGACAGGGAGGCTACAATGAGCAGTTCTTC
- many TRBJ2-3 TRBV5-1 CASTRGGYRDRTDTQYF TGCGCCAGCACCAGGGGGGGTTACCGGGACCGCACAGATACGCAGTATTTT
TRBD1 - TRBJ2-5 TRBV7-2 CASSFTQGWETQYF TGTGCCAGCAGCTTCACACAGGGGTGGGAGACCCAGTACTTC
TRBD1 many TRBJ1-2 TRBV5-1 CASSRDSLGGYGYTF TGCGCCAGCTCCCGGGACAGCCTTGGTGGCTATGGCTACACCTTC
- - TRBJ2-7 TRBV20-1 CSAPHAGAKPYEQYF TGCAGTGCTCCCCACGCCGGGGCCAAACCCTACGAGCAGTACTTC
TRBD1 - TRBJ2-1 TRBV7-9 CASIEDRGHNEQFF TGTGCCAGCATAGAAGACAGGGGCCACAATGAGCAGTTCTTC
- - TRBJ2-3 TRBV29-1 CSVAGTLLSTDTQYF TGCAGCGTGGCCGGGACCCTACTTAGCACAGATACGCAGTATTTT
TRBD1 few TRBJ2-5 TRBV28 CASSWGQGYQETQYF TGTGCCAGCAGTTGGGGACAGGGATATCAAGAGACCCAGTACTTC
- few TRBJ1-6 TRBV21-1 CASSSTSSYNSPLHF TGTGCCAGCAGCTCCACGAGCTCCTATAATTCACCCCTCCACTTT
- - TRBJ2-1 TRBV28 CASSLWTGSSYNEQFF TGTGCCAGCAGTTTATGGACGGGGTCCTCCTACAATGAGCAGTTCTTC
- - TRBJ2-3 TRBV4-2 CASSQETGLNTDTQYF TGTGCCAGCAGCCAAGAAACCGGACTCAACACAGATACGCAGTATTTT
- - TRBJ2-7 TRBV7-9 CASSLALGAYEQYF TGTGCCAGCAGCTTGGCGCTTGGGGCCTACGAGCAGTACTTC
- - TRBJ2-7 TRBV7-9 CASSNRQGIYEQYF TGTGCCAGCAGCAACCGGCAGGGTATCTACGAGCAGTACTTC
- - TRBJ1-1 TRBV5-1 CASSLWGGQNTEAFF TGCGCCAGCAGCTTATGGGGGGGCCAGAACACTGAAGCTTTCTTT
TRBD2 - TRBJ2-1 TRBV19 CASSIGSGIPEQFF TGTGCCAGTAGTATTGGTAGCGGGATACCTGAGCAGTTCTTC
TRBD2 - TRBJ2-7 TRBV13 CASTYTGGLADLYEQYF TGTGCCAGCACCTACACAGGCGGACTAGCGGACCTCTACGAGCAGTACTTC
- - TRBJ2-6 TRBV7-2 CASSFRSGSGANVLTF TGTGCCAGCAGCTTCCGTTCGGGGTCTGGGGCCAACGTCCTGACTTTC
- many TRBJ2-1 TRBV20-1 CSARDLGENEQFF TGCAGTGCTAGAGATCTCGGGGAAAATGAGCAGTTCTTC
TRBD2 - TRBJ2-1 TRBV28 CASGEGTRSCNEQFF TGTGCCAGCGGGGAGGGGACTCGCTCCTGCAATGAGCAGTTCTTC
- - TRBJ2-1 TRBV9 CAGSVAGQSYNEQFF TGTGCCGGCAGCGTAGCGGGACAGTCCTACAATGAGCAGTTCTTC
- - TRBJ1-5 TRBV12-3/TRBV12-4 CASRLSSNQPQHF TGTGCCAGCAGGCTTTCTAGCAATCAGCCCCAGCATTTT
TRBD2 many TRBJ2-7 TRBV11-3 CASSRLAGKGYEQYF TGTGCCAGCAGTCGCCTAGCGGGGAAGGGGTACGAGCAGTACTTC
- - TRBJ1-6 TRBV20-1 CSAREAGKSNSPLHF TGCAGTGCTAGAGAAGCAGGGAAGTCTAATTCACCCCTCCACTTT
- - TRBJ1-2 TRBV3-1 CASSPLRGYGYTF TGTGCCAGCAGCCCCCTGCGTGGGTATGGCTACACCTTC
TRBD2 - TRBJ2-1 TRBV5-1 CPSSLEAGGYNEQFF TGCCCCAGCAGCTTGGAAGCGGGAGGTTACAATGAGCAGTTCTTC
- - TRBJ2-7 TRBV20-1 CSARRFSYEQYF TGCAGTGCACGACGGTTCTCCTACGAGCAGTACTTC
TRBD1 - TRBJ1-5 TRBV20-1 CSARQTGSNQPQHF TGCAGTGCTAGGCAGACAGGGAGCAATCAGCCCCAGCATTTT
- - TRBJ2-7 TRBV10-3 CAINEGESYNEQYF TGTGCCATCAACGAGGGGGAATCCTACAATGAGCAGTACTTC
TRBD2 few TRBJ2-7 TRBV6-1 CASATSGSYEQYF TGTGCCAGCGCGACTAGCGGGAGCTACGAGCAGTACTTC
TRBD1 - TRBJ2-7 TRBV20-1 CSAMRDRDIEQYF TGCAGTGCCATGCGGGACAGGGATATTGAGCAGTACTTC
TRBD2 many TRBJ2-7 TRBV12-3/TRBV12-4 CASILSGNHEQYF TGTGCCAGCATCCTTAGCGGGAACCACGAGCAGTACTTC
TRBD1 once TRBJ2-1 TRBV25-1 CASWTGEKNEQFF TGTGCAAGTTGGACAGGGGAGAAAAATGAGCAGTTCTTC
- - TRBJ2-1 TRBV4-2 CASSQELGSGRTNEQFF TGTGCCAGCAGCCAAGAGTTAGGAAGCGGTAGAACTAATGAGCAGTTCTTC
- - TRBJ1-2 TRBV5-1 CASSTSTGPVDGYTF TGCGCCAGCAGCACGAGCACGGGACCGGTTGATGGCTACACCTTC
- - TRBJ1-6 TRBV19 CASSIGRPDNSPLHF TGTGCCAGTAGTATCGGCAGGCCCGATAATTCACCCCTCCACTTT
- - TRBJ2-1 TRBV6-6 CASSWSLGVYNEQFF TGTGCCAGCAGCTGGAGTCTTGGAGTCTACAATGAGCAGTTCTTC
- - TRBJ2-2 TRBV4-2 CASSQTVTGELFF TGTGCCAGCAGCCAGACAGTCACCGGGGAGCTGTTTTTT
- few TRBJ2-7 TRBV29-1 CSVEGPGMSEQYF TGCAGCGTTGAAGGACCAGGGATGAGCGAGCAGTACTTC
- many TRBJ2-5 TRBV15 CATSRDFQETQYF TGTGCCACCAGCAGAGACTTCCAAGAGACCCAGTACTTC
- many TRBJ2-5 TRBV5-1 CASSLAQRETQYF TGTGCTAGCAGCTTAGCTCAGAGAGAGACCCAGTACTTC
TRBD2 once TRBJ2-5 TRBV24-1 CATSDSSGLAGVSNEQYF TGTGCCACCAGTGATTCCTCCGGACTAGCGGGAGTGTCCAATGAGCAGTACTTC
TRBD1 - TRBJ1-2 TRBV28 CASSSAQGASGYTF TGTGCCAGCAGTTCGGCCCAGGGGGCGAGTGGCTACACCTTC
- many TRBJ2-7 TRBV29-1 CSATLLESPYEQYF TGCAGCGCCACCCTCCTAGAAAGTCCCTACGAGCAGTACTTC
- - TRBJ1-6 TRBV13 CASSGLNSPLHF TGTGCCAGCAGCGGGCTAAATTCACCCCTCCACTTT
TRBD2 once TRBJ2-1 TRBV5-1 CASSLPGTSGGNEQFF TGCGCCAGCAGCTTACCCGGGACTAGCGGGGGAAATGAGCAGTTCTTC
TRBD2 - TRBJ2-7 TRBV4-2 CASSQVLTPAGTSKYEQYF TGTGCCAGCAGCCAAGTCTTAACACCAGCCGGGACTAGCAAGTACGAGCAGTACTTC
- many TRBJ2-2 TRBV4-3 CASSQEAGFGELFF TGCGCCAGCAGCCAAGAAGCTGGCTTCGGGGAGCTGTTTTTT
- - TRBJ1-6 TRBV5-1 CASSLESPTYNSPLHF TGCGCCAGCAGCTTGGAGAGCCCGACATATAATTCACCCCTCCACTTT
TRBD1 - TRBJ1-1 TRBV3-1 CASSRTGAPRSFF TGTGCCAGCAGCAGAACAGGGGCCCCCAGATCTTTCTTT
- - TRBJ2-3 TRBV7-9 CASSLGTGTQYF TGTGCCAGCAGCTTGGGCACAGGTACGCAGTATTTT
- once TRBJ1-2 TRBV21-1 CASSKARAYGYTF TGTGCCAGCTCGAAGGCCCGAGCGTATGGCTACACCTTC
- - TRBJ1-5 TRBV6-2/TRBV6-3 CASSYRAWKQGRGNQPQHF TGTGCCAGCAGTTACCGGGCATGGAAACAGGGAAGAGGCAATCAGCCCCAGCATTTT
- few TRBJ1-2 TRBV20-1 CSARSSRDNYGYTF TGCAGTGCTAGGAGCAGCCGAGATAACTATGGCTACACCTTC
TRBD2 - TRBJ2-7 TRBV5-1 CASSVDGLAIEQYF TGCGCCAGCAGCGTGGATGGACTAGCAATTGAGCAGTACTTC
TRBD1 few TRBJ2-5 TRBV2 CASSRNGQAGETQYF TGTGCCAGCAGTCGGAACGGACAGGCGGGAGAGACCCAGTACTTC
TRBD2 few TRBJ2-3 TRBV6-2/TRBV6-3 CASRPGLGTDTQYF TGTGCCAGCAGACCCGGACTAGGCACAGATACGCAGTATTTT